This T cell receptor beta chain was documented in a study of blood T cell repertoires in COVID-19. Looking at the study overall: From the United States, Italy and Spain came samples of acute and convalescent COVID-19. Sample material is recorded as cDNA or gDNA derived from T cells, B-cell-depleted T cells, or PBMCs.

CDR1 is LGHNA and CDR2 is YNFKEQ in the germline V gene. J gave up 3 bases and V 3 bases, and 6 bases lay outside the gene matches. The CDR3 covers 18 residues. Original processing methods: Amplification with reference gene primers provided the estimates of nucleated cell counts. Sequencing used immunoSEQ multiplex PCR; TCRdb keeps in-frame clones, though not all of them. The V and J calls and clone size come from that table; D and trimming were worked out from the DNA. The sample lists over 250,000 clones, roughly 85% seen once, with 5.1% in the top ten. This chain links TRBV4-2 with TRBJ2-6; 12 bases agree with TRBD1. This TCR derives from a man aged 50 to 59 with active or convalescent COVID-19. Material for sequencing was peripheral blood. The CDR3 protein is CASSHPGQGAGGANVLTF. The CDR3 DNA sequence: TGTGCCAGCAGCCATCCGGGACAGGGGGCTGGTGGGGCCAACGTCCTGACTTTC.